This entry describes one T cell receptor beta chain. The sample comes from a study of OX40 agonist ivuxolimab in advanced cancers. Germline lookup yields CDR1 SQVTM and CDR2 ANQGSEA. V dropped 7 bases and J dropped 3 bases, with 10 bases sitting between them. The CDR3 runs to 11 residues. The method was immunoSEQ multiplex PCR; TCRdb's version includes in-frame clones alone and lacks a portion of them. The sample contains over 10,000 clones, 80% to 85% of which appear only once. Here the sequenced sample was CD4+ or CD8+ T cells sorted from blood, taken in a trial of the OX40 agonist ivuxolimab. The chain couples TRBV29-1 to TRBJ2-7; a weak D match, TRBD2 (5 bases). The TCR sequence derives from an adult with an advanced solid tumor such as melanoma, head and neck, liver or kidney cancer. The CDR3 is CSAGNYYEQYF. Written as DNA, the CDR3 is TGCAGCGCGGGGAACTACTACGAGCAGTACTTC.